This T cell receptor (beta chain) emerged from a study of blood T cell repertoires in COVID-19. Turning to the study itself: Samples representing acute and convalescent COVID-19 were sourced from the United States, Italy and Spain. Sample material is recorded as cDNA or gDNA derived from T cells, B-cell-depleted T cells, or PBMCs.

Trimming took 1 base from V and 6 from J, leaving 17 bases between them. The CDR3 is made up of 16 amino acids. Germline CDR1 is LGHNA and CDR2 is YSLEER. The authors' processing: Amplifying reference gene primers gave estimates of nucleated cell counts. The data were produced by immunoSEQ multiplex PCR, yet TCRdb's version contains in-frame clones alone and is incomplete. V and J calls and clone size follow that table, whereas D and trimming were derived from the DNA. The table has some 180,000 clones, about nine tenths seen once. The sequence came from a man in his forties with acute or convalescent COVID-19. The chain recombines TRBV4-3 with TRBJ2-3; TRBD2 might be the D (6 bases). What was sequenced was peripheral blood. The CDR3 here is CASSQAPGGVSDTQYF. CDR3 in DNA: TGCGCCAGCAGCCAAGCCCCCGGGGGTGTTTCGGATACGCAGTATTTT.